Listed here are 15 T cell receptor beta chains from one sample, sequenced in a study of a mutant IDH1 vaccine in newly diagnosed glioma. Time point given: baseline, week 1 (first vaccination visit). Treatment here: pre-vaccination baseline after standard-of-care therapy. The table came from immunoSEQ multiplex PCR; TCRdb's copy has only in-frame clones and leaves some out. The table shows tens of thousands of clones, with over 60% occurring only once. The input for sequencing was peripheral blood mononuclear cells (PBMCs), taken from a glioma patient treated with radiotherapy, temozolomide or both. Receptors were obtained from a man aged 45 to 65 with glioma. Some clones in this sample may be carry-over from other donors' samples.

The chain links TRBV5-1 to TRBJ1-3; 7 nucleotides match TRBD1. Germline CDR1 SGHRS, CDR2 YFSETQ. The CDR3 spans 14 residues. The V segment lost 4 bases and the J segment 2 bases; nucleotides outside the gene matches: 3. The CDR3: CASSDTGAGNTIYF. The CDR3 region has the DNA TGCGCCAGCAGCGACACAGGGGCTGGAAACACCATATATTTT.

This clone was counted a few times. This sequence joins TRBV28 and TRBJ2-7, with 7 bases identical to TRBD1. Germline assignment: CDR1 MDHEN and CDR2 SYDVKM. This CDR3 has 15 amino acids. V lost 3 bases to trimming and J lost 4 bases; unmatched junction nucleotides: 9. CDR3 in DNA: TGTGCCAGCAGTTTCTTCGACAGGGTGTCATACGAGCAGTACTTC. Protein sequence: CASSFFDRVSYEQYF.

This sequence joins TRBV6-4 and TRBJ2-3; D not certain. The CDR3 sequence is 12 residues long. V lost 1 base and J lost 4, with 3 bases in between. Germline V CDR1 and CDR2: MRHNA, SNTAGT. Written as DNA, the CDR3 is TGTGCCAGCAGTGACTACTCAGATACGCAGTATTTT. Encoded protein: CASSDYSDTQYF.

Here the CDR3 DNA reads TGTGCCAGTAGTATAGTGGGGGGTACCGGGGAGCTGTTTTTT. This sequence encodes CASSIVGGTGELFF. The chain joins TRBV19 to TRBJ2-2, with D possibly being TRBD2 (6 bases). This CDR3 spans 14 amino acids. CDR1 is LNHDA and CDR2 is SQIVND in the germline V gene (reference sequence). The V end was cut by 1 base, the J end by 5 bases, with 8 bases between.

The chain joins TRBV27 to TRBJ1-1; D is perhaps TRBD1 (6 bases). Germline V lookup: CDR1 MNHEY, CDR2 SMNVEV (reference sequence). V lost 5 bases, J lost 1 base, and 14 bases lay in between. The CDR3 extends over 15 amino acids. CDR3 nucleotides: TGTGCCAGCAGTCGATGGGACATCGGGAACACTGAAGCTTTCTTT. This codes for CASSRWDIGNTEAFF.

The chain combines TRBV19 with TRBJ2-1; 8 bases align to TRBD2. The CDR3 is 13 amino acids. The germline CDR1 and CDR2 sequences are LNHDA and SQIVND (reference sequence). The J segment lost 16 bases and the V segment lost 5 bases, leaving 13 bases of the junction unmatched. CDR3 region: CASSLASGPTQFF. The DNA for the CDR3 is TGTGCCAGTAGTCTCGCTAGCGGGCCTACGCAATTCTTC.

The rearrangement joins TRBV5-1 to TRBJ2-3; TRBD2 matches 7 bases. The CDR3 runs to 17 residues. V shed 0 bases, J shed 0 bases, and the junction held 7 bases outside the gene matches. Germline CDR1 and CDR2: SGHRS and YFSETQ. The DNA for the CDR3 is TGCGCCAGCAGCTTGGCTGCTAGCGGACCTAGCACAGATACGCAGTATTTT. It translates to CASSLAASGPSTDTQYF.

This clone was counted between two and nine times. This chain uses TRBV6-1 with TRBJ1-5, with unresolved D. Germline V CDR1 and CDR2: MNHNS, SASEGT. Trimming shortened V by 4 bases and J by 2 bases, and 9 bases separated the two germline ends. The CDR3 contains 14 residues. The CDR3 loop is CASSGPYGNQPQHF. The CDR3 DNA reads TGTGCCAGCAGTGGCCCTTACGGCAATCAGCCCCAGCATTTT.

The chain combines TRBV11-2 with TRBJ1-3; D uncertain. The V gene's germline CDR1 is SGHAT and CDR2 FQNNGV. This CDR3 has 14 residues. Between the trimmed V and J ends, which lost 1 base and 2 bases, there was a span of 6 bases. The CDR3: CASSLAGPGNTIYF. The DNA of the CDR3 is TGTGCCAGCAGCTTAGCAGGCCCTGGAAACACCATATATTTT.

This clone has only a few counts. The CDR3 region has the DNA TGTGCCAGCAGTCCCCTTTTCGGGCAGTTTGTAGAAGCTTTCTTT. Protein sequence: CASSPLFGQFVEAFF. The chain recombines TRBV27 with TRBJ1-1; no reliable D call. The germline V gene encodes CDR1 MNHEY and CDR2 SMNVEV (reference sequence). CDR3 length: 15 residues. V was cut by 5 bases and J by 8 bases, with 21 bases left in between.

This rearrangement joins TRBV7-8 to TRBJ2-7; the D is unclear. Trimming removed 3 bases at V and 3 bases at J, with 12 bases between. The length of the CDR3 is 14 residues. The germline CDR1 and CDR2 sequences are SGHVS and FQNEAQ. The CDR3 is CASSLGGLNYEQYF. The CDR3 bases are TGTGCCAGCAGCTTGGGTGGTTTGAACTACGAGCAGTACTTC.

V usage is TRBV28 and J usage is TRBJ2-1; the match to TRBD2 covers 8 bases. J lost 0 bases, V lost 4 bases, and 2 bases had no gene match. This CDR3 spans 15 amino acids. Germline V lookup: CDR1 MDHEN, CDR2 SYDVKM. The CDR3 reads CASSSLAASYNEQFF. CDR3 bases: TGTGCCAGCAGTTCACTAGCGGCCTCCTACAATGAGCAGTTCTTC.

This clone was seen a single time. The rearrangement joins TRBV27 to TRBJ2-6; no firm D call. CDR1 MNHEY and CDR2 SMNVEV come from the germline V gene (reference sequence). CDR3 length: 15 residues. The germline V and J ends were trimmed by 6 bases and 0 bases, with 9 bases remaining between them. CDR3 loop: CASRSLNSGANVLTF. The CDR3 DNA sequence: TGTGCCAGCAGGTCACTGAACTCTGGGGCCAACGTCCTGACTTTC.

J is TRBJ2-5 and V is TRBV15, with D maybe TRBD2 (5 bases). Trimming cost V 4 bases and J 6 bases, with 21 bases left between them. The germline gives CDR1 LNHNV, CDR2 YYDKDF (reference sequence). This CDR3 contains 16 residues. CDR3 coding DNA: TGTGCCACCAGCATCGGGATAGGGATACTTAAGAAGACCCAGTACTTC. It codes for CATSIGIGILKKTQYF. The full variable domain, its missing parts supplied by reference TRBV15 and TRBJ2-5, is DAMVIQNPRYQVTQFGKPVTLSCSQTLNHNVMYWYQQKSSQAPKLLFHYYDKDFNNEADTPDNFQSRRPNTSFCFLDIRSPGLGDTAMYLCATSIGIGILKKTQYFGPGTRLLVL.

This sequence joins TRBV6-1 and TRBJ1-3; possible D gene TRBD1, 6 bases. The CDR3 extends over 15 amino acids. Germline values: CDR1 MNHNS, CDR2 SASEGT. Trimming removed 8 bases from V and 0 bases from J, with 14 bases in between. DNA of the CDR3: TGTGCCAGCCTAAGGGGGTTGCGCTCTGGAAACACCATATATTTT. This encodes CASLRGLRSGNTIYF.